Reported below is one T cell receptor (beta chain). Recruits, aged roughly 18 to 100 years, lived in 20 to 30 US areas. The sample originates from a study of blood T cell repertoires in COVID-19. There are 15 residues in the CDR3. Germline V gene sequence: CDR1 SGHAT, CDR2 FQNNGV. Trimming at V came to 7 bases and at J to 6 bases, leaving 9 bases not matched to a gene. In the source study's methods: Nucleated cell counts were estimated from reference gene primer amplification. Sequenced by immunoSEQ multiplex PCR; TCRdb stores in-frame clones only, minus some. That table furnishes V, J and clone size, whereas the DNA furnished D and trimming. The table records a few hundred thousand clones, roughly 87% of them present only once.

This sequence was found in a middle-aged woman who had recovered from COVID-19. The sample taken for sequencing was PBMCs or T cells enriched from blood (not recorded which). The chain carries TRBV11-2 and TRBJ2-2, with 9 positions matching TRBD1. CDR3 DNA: TGTGCCAGCAAGGCCGGGACAGGGAGGGCCGGGGAGCTGTTTTTT. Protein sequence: CASKAGTGRAGELFF. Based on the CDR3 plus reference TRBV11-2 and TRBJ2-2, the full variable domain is EAGVAQSPRYKIIEKRQSVAFWCNPISGHATLYWYQQILGQGPKLLIQFQNNGVVDDSQLPKDRFSAERLKGVDSTLKIQPAKLEDSAVYLCASKAGTGRAGELFFGEGSRLTVL.